Below, 21 T cell receptor beta chains from the same sample are listed, as sequenced in a study of T-cell reconstitution after alpha-beta-depleted transplantation in children. Unique molecular identifiers were used in preparing the TCRbeta library. Via MiXCR, TCRdb re-called the PCR reads, giving one row per CDR3 protein. The profile shows about 610,000 distinct CDR3 sequences, 27% of them singletons. The source material was PBMCs, sampled before TCRalphabeta/CD19-depleted stem cell transplant. The receptors originated from a boy younger than two with Wiskott-Aldrich syndrome, due to receive a stem cell transplant.

This clonotype occurred a few times. This chain uses TRBV28 with TRBJ2-3; no reliable D call. This CDR3 region has 14 residues. Per germline, CDR1 MDHEN and CDR2 SYDVKM. V was clipped by 5 bases and J by 6 bases, with 15 bases between them. Written as DNA, the CDR3 is TGTGCCAGCAGTCCTGAGTGGCCTGGGGATACGCAGTATTTT. Translation: CASSPEWPGDTQYF.

The chain has TRBV28 and TRBJ2-7; 7 nucleotides line up with TRBD1. Germline V CDR1 and CDR2: MDHEN, SYDVKM. This CDR3 spans 13 amino acids. With V trimmed by 6 bases and J by 2 bases, 4 bases remained unmatched. The CDR3 sequence is CASRYGTAYEQYF. In DNA, the CDR3 is TGTGCCAGCAGGTACGGGACAGCCTACGAGCAGTACTTC. The full variable domain, with the rest looked up from reference TRBV28 and TRBJ2-7, is DVKVTQSSRYLVKRTGEKVFLECVQDMDHENMFWYRQDPGLGLRLIYFSYDVKMKEKGDIPEGYSVSREKKERFSLILESASTNQTSMYLCASRYGTAYEQYFGPGTRLTVT.

The chain recombines TRBV20-1 with TRBJ2-5; 10 nucleotides agree with TRBD2. Germline V CDR1 and CDR2: DFQATT, SNEGSKA (reference sequence). V lost 6 bases and J lost 5; bases outside the gene matches: 9. This CDR3 is built from 14 residues. The CDR3 region is CSAESGRALETQYF. In nucleotides, the CDR3 is TGCAGTGCCGAGAGCGGGAGGGCCCTGGAGACCCAGTACTTC.

The chain recombines TRBV28 with TRBJ2-3, with TRBD2 identical over 7 bases. CDR1 is MDHEN, CDR2 SYDVKM, per germline. The CDR3 length is 15 residues. V was clipped by 4 bases and J by 0 bases; unmatched bases: 4. The CDR3 protein is CASSSAGSSTDTQYF. The CDR3 DNA follows: TGTGCCAGCAGTTCAGCGGGGTCTAGCACAGATACGCAGTATTTT.

The J gene is TRBJ2-1, the V gene TRBV7-2; 13 bases map to TRBD2. J lost 10 bases, V lost 5 bases, and 11 bases had no gene match. Germline-derived CDR1 and CDR2 are SGHTA and FQGNSA. This CDR3 spans 16 amino acids. The CDR3 bases are TGTGCCAGCAGCCTACTCCGACTAGCGGGAGGATCCGAGCAGTTCTTC. Its protein is CASSLLRLAGGSEQFF.

The chain couples TRBV20-1 to TRBJ2-5, with D tentatively TRBD2 (6 bases). Germline V gene lookup returns CDR1 DFQATT and CDR2 SNEGSKA (reference sequence). V gave up 4 bases and J gave up 4 bases, with 13 bases separating them. This CDR3 contains 13 residues. The CDR3 reads CSATLGGSETQYF. CDR3 in DNA: TGCAGTGCTACGTTAGGAGGGTCAGAGACCCAGTACTTC.

The chain recombines TRBV20-1 with TRBJ2-3; D gene unclear. Germline CDR1 reads DFQATT; CDR2 reads SNEGSKA (reference sequence). V was pared by 1 base and J by 0 bases, with 14 bases between. CDR3 length equals 16 residues. CDR3 coding DNA: TGCAGTGCTAGAGTCCTTTCTACCGCTAGCACAGATACGCAGTATTTT. Its translation: CSARVLSTASTDTQYF.

The chain couples TRBV20-1 to TRBJ2-5, with D perhaps TRBD2 (6 bases). The germline V gene has CDR1 DFQATT and CDR2 SNEGSKA (reference sequence). The germline V and J ends were trimmed by 3 bases and 4 bases, with 15 bases remaining between them. The CDR3 has 14 amino acids. The CDR3 loop reads CSARDPLGGETQYF. As DNA, the CDR3 is TGCAGTGCTAGGGACCCACTGGGGGGAGAGACCCAGTACTTC.

V is TRBV29-1 and J is TRBJ2-2; D remains unclear. CDR1 and CDR2 (germline): SQVTM, ANQGSEA. CDR3 length: 12 amino acids. Trimming took 4 bases from V and 0 from J, leaving 3 bases between them. The DNA for the CDR3 is TGCAGCGTTGGGTCGAACACCGGGGAGCTGTTTTTT. Protein: CSVGSNTGELFF.

This clonotype has just a few counts. The chain carries TRBV20-1 and TRBJ1-4; D is unresolved. The CDR3 sequence is 15 residues long. V was cut by 0 bases and J by 5 bases, with 13 bases left in between. Germline V gene data show CDR1 as DFQATT and CDR2 as SNEGSKA (reference sequence). CDR3 coding DNA: TGCAGTGCTAGAGACCTACAGCGTAGGAATGAAAAACTGTTTTTT. Translation: CSARDLQRRNEKLFF.

This clonotype was seen only a few times. The chain combines TRBV7-2 with TRBJ2-1, with a tentative D call TRBD2 (6 bases). This CDR3 is 14 amino acids long. The V gene lost 10 bases and the J gene lost 0 bases, with 13 bases spanning the gap. Germline CDR1 reads SGHTA; CDR2 reads FQGNSA. The DNA of the CDR3 is TGTGCCACCGAGGGGCGGGGCTCCTACAATGAGCAGTTCTTC. Translating gives CATEGRGSYNEQFF.

This clonotype has a handful of counts. V usage is TRBV7-2 and J usage is TRBJ2-5; TRBD2 agrees at 9 bases. V lost 5 bases to trimming and J lost 5 bases; unmatched junction nucleotides: 6. CDR3 length equals 14 residues. CDR1 and CDR2 (germline): SGHTA, FQGNSA. In DNA form, the CDR3 reads TGTGCCAGCAGCCCACTGCGGGAGGGGGAGACCCAGTACTTC. This codes for CASSPLREGETQYF.

This clonotype has just a few counts. The rearrangement links TRBV5-1 to TRBJ2-1, with 11 bases fitting TRBD2. CDR1 SGHRS and CDR2 YFSETQ come from the germline V gene. The CDR3 runs 18 residues. With 2 bases clipped from V and 0 bases from J, the junction kept 7 bases outside the gene matches. The chain's CDR3 is CASSFPGLAGFSYNEQFF. CDR3 DNA sequence: TGCGCCAGCAGCTTTCCTGGACTAGCGGGTTTCTCCTACAATGAGCAGTTCTTC.

The gene calls are TRBV20-1 and TRBJ1-2, with TRBD1 identical over 9 bases. The germline CDR1 and CDR2 sequences are DFQATT and SNEGSKA (reference sequence). The V segment lost 1 base and the J segment 3 bases; nucleotides outside the gene matches: 9. The length of the CDR3 is 16 residues. CDR3 sequence reads: CSARATGQGSHYGYTF. CDR3 DNA sequence: TGCAGTGCTAGAGCGACAGGACAGGGGTCCCACTATGGCTACACCTTC.

The chain couples TRBV5-1 to TRBJ2-1; the match to TRBD2 covers 7 bases. V lost 2 bases and J lost 5; bases outside the gene matches: 4. In germline, CDR1 is SGHRS, CDR2 YFSETQ. This CDR3 spans 14 amino acids. The CDR3 loop reads CASSFVLADNEQFF. The CDR3 coding sequence is TGCGCCAGCAGCTTCGTTCTAGCGGACAATGAGCAGTTCTTC.

This clonotype was picked up a small number of times. This chain's CDR3 is CASSYGQGDTGELFF. Here the CDR3 DNA reads TGCGCCAGCAGCTACGGACAGGGAGACACCGGGGAGCTGTTTTTT. V and J are TRBV5-1 and TRBJ2-2, with 8 bases that match TRBD1. The V segment lost 3 bases and the J segment 3 bases; nucleotides outside the gene matches: 4. The CDR3 length is 15 residues. CDR1 SGHRS and CDR2 YFSETQ come from the germline V gene.

This clonotype was seen a few times. The chain carries TRBV5-1 and TRBJ2-1; 9 nucleotides align to TRBD2. CDR3 length equals 16 residues. V lost 0 bases, J lost 4 bases, and 5 bases stayed unmatched. Germline lookup yields CDR1 SGHRS and CDR2 YFSETQ. CDR3 sequence reads: CASSLGASGNYNEQFF. The CDR3 DNA reads TGCGCCAGCAGCTTGGGGGCTAGCGGGAATTACAATGAGCAGTTCTTC.

Only a few counts were recorded for this clonotype. V usage is TRBV5-1 and J usage is TRBJ2-7, with 16 nucleotides matching TRBD2. The germline V gene encodes CDR1 SGHRS and CDR2 YFSETQ. V lost 3 bases to trimming and J lost 6 bases; unmatched junction nucleotides: 6. The CDR3 covers 16 residues. The CDR3 loop is CASSSGLAGGQGEQYF. In DNA form, the CDR3 reads TGCGCCAGCAGCTCGGGACTAGCGGGAGGGCAAGGCGAGCAGTACTTC.

This sequence joins TRBV6-1 and TRBJ2-7; 11 bases match TRBD1. Looked up from germline, CDR1 is MNHNS and CDR2 is SASEGT. The J segment lost 2 bases and the V segment lost 6 bases, leaving 6 bases of the junction unmatched. The CDR3 is made up of 15 amino acids. The CDR3 DNA reads as TGTGCCAGCAGGGATAGGACAGGGGGCCCCTACGAGCAGTACTTC. It is translated as CASRDRTGGPYEQYF.

This clonotype turned up a few times. The chain couples TRBV20-1 to TRBJ2-1; 7 bases are a match to TRBD2. Germline CDR1 reads DFQATT; CDR2 reads SNEGSKA (reference sequence). The trim removed 6 bases at V and 9 bases at J, leaving 17 bases unmatched. The CDR3 loop spans 15 amino acids. CDR3 loop: CSAEKNVGGPGEQFF. As DNA, the CDR3 is TGCAGTGCCGAAAAAAATGTGGGAGGGCCGGGTGAGCAGTTCTTC.

This clonotype was found many times. The rearrangement links TRBV5-1 to TRBJ2-5, with 10 bases that match TRBD2. The CDR3 covers 15 residues. Losses at the gene ends were 0 bases for V and 5 bases for J; bases not matched to a gene: 4. CDR1 and CDR2 (germline): SGHRS, YFSETQ. This CDR3 is CASSLEGLATETQYF. The DNA for the CDR3 is TGCGCCAGCAGCTTGGAGGGACTAGCGACGGAGACCCAGTACTTC.